The source of this T cell receptor beta chain is a study of CD8 T cells in ankylosing spondylitis (dated by TCRdb to about 2017). Notes on the research overall: To find TCR variants linked to disease, the study profiled T cell receptor beta repertoires in ankylosing spondylitis patients and healthy donors. Peripheral blood was sampled, and synovial fluid was additionally collected from ankylosing spondylitis patients. In total, the full study cohort was made up of some 110 healthy donors and 20 to 25 ankylosing spondylitis patients.

In the germline V gene, CDR1 corresponds to KGHDR and CDR2 to SFDVKD. There are 16 amino acids in the CDR3, from cysteine to phenylalanine inclusive. Solely the CDR3 DNA is kept, with 48 bases framed from the first base. Relative to germline, V is 1 base shorter and J is 5 bases shorter, with 16 bases between their ends. Sequencer: Illumina HiSeq 2500. TCR beta libraries were prepared by quantitative 5'-RACE with molecular barcodes. The original pipeline was this. A new computational method, built on a probabilistic model of VDJ rearrangement, was used to identify disease-linked TCR variants. TCRdb took the public reads, trimmed them with fastp at Q25, ran MiXCR for clone calling and kept in-frame beta chains. CDR3 protein sequences are deduplicated, and each keeps its most common genes and DNA. These V and J calls rely on TCRdb rather than the paper's analysis. Present in this sample are fewer than 650,000 distinct CDR3 sequences, about 12% of which were seen just once. The top ten clonotypes cover under 7.5% of the sample.

Results and caveats for the whole study, not just this receptor: Some TCR beta motif variants had previously been reported in synovial fluid and blood of reactive arthritis patients, which suggested common disease-initiation mechanisms. The disease-linked clones showed a CD8+ phenotype and occurred at relatively low frequencies in peripheral blood. A TCR beta motif of eight highly homologous amino acid variants appeared characteristic of blood from ankylosing spondylitis patients. According to the report, matched synovial fluid samples from ankylosing spondylitis patients were significantly enriched for the disease-linked clones.

As concerns this clonotype: Its target antigen remains unknown. No per-base quality is available; no much larger clone lies one base away.

This sequence was found in a male donor with ankylosing spondylitis. The material sequenced was blood, either unsorted or a sorted T cell fraction (not recorded which). The rearrangement combines TRBV24-1 with TRBJ2-5, and possibly TRBD1, on 6 matching bases. The DNA sequence reads TGTGCCACCAGTGATTTTACAGGGACCCTCGGGGAGACCCAGTACTTC. It encodes CATSDFTGTLGETQYF.